This T cell receptor (beta chain) was captured in a study of blood T cell repertoires in COVID-19. The repertoire was sequenced with immunoSEQ multiplex PCR; TCRdb's copy has only in-frame clones and lacks some. The table shows roughly 250,000 clones, with roughly nine tenths occurring only once. This clonotype originated in a young woman who had recovered from COVID-19. Sequencing was performed on PBMCs or T cells enriched from blood (not recorded which).

The CDR3 sequence: CASSQGGGDEKLFF. The CDR3 DNA reads as TGTGCCAGCAGCCAGGGGGGAGGGGATGAAAAACTGTTTTTT. The V call is TRBV3-1 (or the pseudogene TRBV3-2), the J call TRBJ1-4, with a weak D call TRBD1 (5 bases). Trimming took off 3 bases at V and 6 bases at J, with 11 bases between the two ends. CDR1 is LGHDT and CDR2 is YNNKEL in the germline V gene (reference sequence). The CDR3 contains 14 residues.